These 30 T cell receptor beta chains share one sample of origin, sequenced in a study of CD8 T cells in Susac syndrome. The RNA input was 0.5 to 1 ug, and it was reverse transcribed with random hexamers. TCRdb used MiXCR to reprocess the immunoSEQ multiplex PCR reads, holding one entry per CDR3 protein. The sample consists of some 130,000 distinct CDR3 sequences, less than 95% of them appearing once. The sequenced material came from CD4+ T cells from PBMCs. These receptors were taken from a human donor with multiple sclerosis.

Here the CDR3 reads CASSLQASQLGYTF. CDR3 nucleotides: TGTGCCAGCAGCTTGCAGGCCTCTCAACTTGGCTACACCTTC. V and J are TRBV7-2 and TRBJ1-2; D is unclear. V dropped 3 bases and J dropped 7 bases, with 15 bases sitting between them. Germline V CDR1 and CDR2: SGHTA, FQGNSA. The CDR3 has 14 amino acids.

The rearrangement links TRBV25-1 to TRBJ1-1; D might be TRBD1 (6 bases). V gave up 1 base and J gave up 10 bases, with 16 bases separating them. The CDR3 spans 14 residues. Germline V gives CDR1 MGHDK, CDR2 SYGVNS. The CDR3 protein is CASSEWGGRGGAFF. The CDR3 DNA reads TGTGCCAGCAGTGAATGGGGGGGACGAGGGGGAGCTTTCTTT.

The rearrangement uses TRBV19 and TRBJ2-5; D is unresolved. The V gene lost 4 bases and the J gene lost 5 bases, with 17 bases spanning the gap. Looked up from germline, CDR1 is LNHDA and CDR2 is SQIVND (reference sequence). This CDR3 has 15 amino acids. Here the CDR3 reads CASSTVSGPGETQYF. In DNA form, the CDR3 reads TGTGCCAGTAGTACCGTTTCGGGCCCCGGGGAGACCCAGTACTTC.

The chain couples TRBV6-5 to TRBJ2-1, with 9 bases aligning to TRBD1. This CDR3 has 15 amino acids. Looked up from germline, CDR1 is MNHEY and CDR2 is SVGAGI. Trimming at V came to 3 bases and at J to 8 bases, leaving 8 bases not matched to a gene. The CDR3, as DNA: TGTGCCAGCAGTTATGGGGGGACAGGGTTGCATGAGCAGTTCTTC. Residues: CASSYGGTGLHEQFF.

The rearrangement uses TRBV25-1 and TRBJ1-2, with D possibly being TRBD1 (5 bases). CDR3 length equals 12 residues. Germline loops: CDR1 MGHDK, CDR2 SYGVNS. V was pared by 3 bases and J by 8 bases, with 10 bases between. The CDR3 reads CASSEGPGGYTF. The CDR3, as DNA: TGTGCCAGCAGTGAGGGACCAGGGGGCTACACCTTC.

The chain joins TRBV10-3 to TRBJ2-7, with TRBD1 identical over 11 bases. The ends lost 7 bases at V and 3 bases at J; junction bases unmatched: 5. Per germline, CDR1 ENHRY and CDR2 SYGVKD. This CDR3 is 14 amino acids long. CDR3 region: CAITAGTGGYEQYF. CDR3 in DNA: TGTGCCATCACTGCCGGGACAGGGGGCTACGAGCAGTACTTC.

This rearrangement joins TRBV6-5 to TRBJ2-3, with D perhaps assigned TRBD1 or TRBD2 (5 bases each). V gave up 6 bases and J gave up 0 bases, with 7 bases separating them. The germline V gene encodes CDR1 MNHEY and CDR2 SVGAGI. The CDR3 totals 13 residues. As DNA, the CDR3 is TGTGCCAGCAGAAGGGACAGCACAGATACGCAGTATTTT. Its translation is CASRRDSTDTQYF.

This CDR3 is CAWSTNSGLPNEQYF. In DNA form, the CDR3 reads TGTGCCTGGAGTACGAATTCGGGACTACCGAACGAGCAGTACTTC. The gene calls are TRBV30 and TRBJ2-7, with 7 bases fitting TRBD2. CDR1 and CDR2 from the germline V gene are GTSNPN and SVGIG (reference sequence). CDR3 length: 15 residues. The V and J ends lost 2 bases and 5 bases, in that order; junction bases with no gene match: 12.

The genes are TRBV11-2 and TRBJ1-1, with D tentatively TRBD1 (5 bases). Between the trimmed V and J ends, which lost 3 bases and 0 bases, there was a span of 11 bases. This CDR3 region has 15 residues. Germline lookup yields CDR1 SGHAT and CDR2 FQNNGV. DNA of the CDR3: TGTGCCAGCAGCTTCCTCCCAGGGCTGAACACTGAAGCTTTCTTT. Translating it yields CASSFLPGLNTEAFF.

V gene TRBV5-1 combines with J gene TRBJ2-5, with a weak D call TRBD1 (5 bases). CDR1 and CDR2 from the germline V gene are SGHRS and YFSETQ. V shed 4 bases and J shed 3 bases, with 10 bases lying between them. The CDR3 spans 13 residues. The CDR3 nucleotides read TGCGCCAGCAGCGAAACCAGGGAAGAGACCCAGTACTTC. It encodes CASSETREETQYF. The full variable domain, rest sourced from reference TRBV5-1 and TRBJ2-5, is KAGVTQTPRYLIKTRGQQVTLSCSPISGHRSVSWYQQTPGQGLQFLFEYFSETQRNKGNFPGRFSGRQFSNSRSEMNVSTLELGDSALYLCASSETREETQYFGPGTRLLVL.

The chain carries TRBV3-1 and TRBJ2-1, with D unclear. CDR1 and CDR2 (germline): LGHDT, YNNKEL (reference sequence). This CDR3 has 13 residues. The V end lost 2 bases, the J end lost 7 bases, and 9 bases lay between the germline ends. Written as DNA, the CDR3 is TGTGCCAGCAGCCAACGGTCCCCGAATGAGCAGTTCTTC. This translates into CASSQRSPNEQFF.

The chain combines TRBV23-1 with TRBJ2-3, with 9 bases identical to TRBD2. TRBV23-1 is reported as an ORF; its role is uncertain. The CDR3 contains 18 residues. Trimming cost V 2 bases and J 6 bases; bases outside gene matches: 15. The CDR3 DNA reads TGCGCCAGCAGTCAACCCCCTGGAATAGCGGGAGTCGGTGATACGCAGTATTTT. It encodes CASSQPPGIAGVGDTQYF.

This clonotype was counted a few times. J is TRBJ1-1 and V is TRBV7-3; no clear D gene. The CDR3 is 13 amino acids. Looked up from germline, CDR1 is SGHTA and CDR2 is FQGTGA. Trimming removed 2 bases at V and 1 base at J, with 5 bases between. In nucleotides, the CDR3 is TGTGCCAGCAGCTTACAGGAGAACACTGAAGCTTTCTTT. Amino acids: CASSLQENTEAFF.

The chain joins TRBV6-5 to TRBJ1-1, with D unclear. Looked up from germline, CDR1 is MNHEY and CDR2 is SVGAGI. V was cut by 1 base and J by 1 base, with 7 bases left in between. The CDR3 spans 14 residues. The CDR3 here is CASSYWRANTEAFF. As DNA, the CDR3 is TGTGCCAGCAGTTACTGGAGGGCGAACACTGAAGCTTTCTTT.

This chain links TRBV6-5 with TRBJ2-5; 11 bases are a match to TRBD2. The CDR3 runs to 15 residues. V lost 2 bases to trimming and J lost 3 bases; unmatched junction nucleotides: 2. CDR1 and CDR2 (germline): MNHEY, SVGAGI. CDR3 DNA: TGTGCCAGCAGTTACGGGGGACTAGCGGAAGAGACCCAGTACTTC. It yields the protein CASSYGGLAEETQYF.

This rearrangement joins TRBV23-1 to TRBJ1-3; 8 bases align to TRBD1. TRBV23-1 is given ORF status, its function remaining uncertain. The CDR3 sequence is 16 residues long. V shed 4 bases, J shed 7 bases, and the junction held 12 bases outside the gene matches. Written as DNA, the CDR3 is TGCGCCAGCAGTCCACACCCTCAGGGGGCGTATAACACCATATATTTT. It yields the protein CASSPHPQGAYNTIYF.

The chain joins TRBV30 to TRBJ2-6, with a weak D call TRBD1 (5 bases). This CDR3 region has 14 residues. The germline V gene has CDR1 GTSNPN and CDR2 SVGIG (reference sequence). Trimming cost V 6 bases and J 4 bases, with 13 bases left between them. CDR3 bases: TGTGCCTGCTTACAGGCCTCCGGGGCCAACGTCCTGACTTTC. Translated, it gives CACLQASGANVLTF.

With respect to this clonotype: At one end the junction does not follow the germline gene, possibly because of a read error. This chain links TRBV7-7 with TRBJ2-5, with D hard to call. The CDR3 consists of 12 residues. Germline CDR1 is SSHAT and CDR2 is FNYEAQ (reference sequence). CDR3 in DNA: TGTGCTAGCATCCTTGTTCGACCGTCCCTGGACTTC. It specifies CASILVRPSLDF.

The chain combines TRBV2 with TRBJ1-1; D is undetermined. The CDR3 runs to 13 residues. CDR1 and CDR2 from the germline V gene are SNHLY and FYNNEI. V shed 6 bases and J shed 0 bases, with 8 bases lying between them. The CDR3 sequence is CASRIRLNTEAFF. The DNA of the CDR3 is TGTGCCAGCAGAATCAGGCTGAACACTGAAGCTTTCTTT.

In this sample, this clonotype turned up once. V and J are TRBV3-1 and TRBJ2-1; 8 bases fit TRBD1. The germline V gene encodes CDR1 LGHDT and CDR2 YNNKEL (reference sequence). V lost 0 bases, J lost 7 bases, and 20 bases stayed unmatched. The CDR3 contains 20 residues. The CDR3 reads CASSQDETGVRGFTKNEQFF. For the CDR3, the DNA is TGTGCCAGCAGCCAAGACGAGACAGGGGTAAGAGGGTTTACAAAGAATGAGCAGTTCTTC.

V gene TRBV3-1 combines with J gene TRBJ1-3; D not resolved. Between the trimmed V and J ends, which lost 6 bases and 0 bases, there was a span of 12 bases. This CDR3 is 15 amino acids long. The germline CDR1 and CDR2 sequences are LGHDT and YNNKEL (reference sequence). The CDR3 here is CASRWGTDSGNTIYF. The CDR3, as DNA: TGTGCCAGCAGGTGGGGTACGGACTCTGGAAACACCATATATTTT.

This clonotype was detected once. This chain links TRBV12-3 or TRBV12-4 with TRBJ1-5, with D perhaps TRBD1 (5 bases). Trimming removed 5 bases at V and 6 bases at J, with 11 bases between. This CDR3 is 13 amino acids long. CDR3 sequence (DNA): TGTGCCAGCAGTACGCAGGGAACTCAGCCCCAGCATTTT. This gives the protein CASSTQGTQPQHF.

This chain connects TRBV29-1 to TRBJ2-3; 14 nucleotides agree with TRBD2. V trimming: 5 bases; J trimming: 6 bases; junction bases outside the gene matches: 16. This CDR3 is built from 18 residues. CDR1 is SQVTM, CDR2 ANQGSEA, per germline. The CDR3 DNA reads TGCAGCGTTCGGCCCTGGGGGACTAGCGGGAGTGGCGCGGATACGCAGTATTTT. Encoded protein: CSVRPWGTSGSGADTQYF.

The V call is TRBV16, the J call TRBJ2-5; D possibly corresponds to TRBD1 (5 bases). Per germline, CDR1 KGHSY and CDR2 FQNENV. The CDR3 contains 14 residues. V was pared by 0 bases and J by 1 base, with 6 bases between. The chain's CDR3 is CASSQSTVQETQYF. DNA of the CDR3: TGTGCCAGCAGCCAATCGACAGTCCAAGAGACCCAGTACTTC.

In its sample, this clonotype was seen once. This chain joins TRBV12-3 or TRBV12-4 and TRBJ1-3; D might be TRBD1 (5 bases). V lost 5 bases and J 2 bases, leaving 16 bases between the germline ends. The CDR3 is made up of 16 amino acids. In DNA, the CDR3 is TGTGCCAGCAGTGTAGGCGGGGCGGCTACTGGAAACACCATATATTTT. Translation: CASSVGGAATGNTIYF.

This chain joins TRBV5-1 and TRBJ2-3; the match to TRBD1 covers 7 bases. The trim removed 0 bases at V and 0 bases at J, leaving 4 bases unmatched. CDR1 is SGHRS, CDR2 YFSETQ, per germline. The CDR3 loop spans 16 amino acids. Here the CDR3 DNA reads TGCGCCAGCAGCTTGGGGGGACAGCCTAGCACAGATACGCAGTATTTT. It yields the protein CASSLGGQPSTDTQYF.

The chain links TRBV7-2 to TRBJ1-2, with 9 bases matching TRBD1. There are 15 residues in the CDR3. J was trimmed by 2 bases and V by 3 bases; bases with no gene match: 4. Germline V gene data show CDR1 as SGHTA and CDR2 as FQGNSA. The CDR3 DNA sequence: TGTGCCAGCAGCTTCGGACAGGGGAGCAACTATGGCTACACCTTC. Amino acid sequence: CASSFGQGSNYGYTF.

The V call is TRBV18, the J call TRBJ1-1; maybe TRBD1 (6 bases). Trimming shortened V by 6 bases and J by 8 bases, and 19 bases separated the two germline ends. The germline gives CDR1 KGHSH, CDR2 LQKENI. CDR3 length equals 14 residues. The CDR3: CASSFPGTPWEAFF. The CDR3 nucleotides are TGTGCCAGCTCGTTTCCCGGGACACCCTGGGAAGCTTTCTTT.

The chain couples TRBV25-1 to TRBJ2-1; a possible D gene is TRBD2 (6 bases). The germline CDR1 and CDR2 sequences are MGHDK and SYGVNS. This CDR3 is built from 16 residues. Between the trimmed V and J ends, which lost 0 bases and 2 bases, there was a span of 11 bases. This CDR3 reads CASSEYRGRPYNEQFF. CDR3 nucleotide sequence: TGTGCCAGCAGTGAATATCGTGGGAGGCCCTACAATGAGCAGTTCTTC.

The chain uses TRBV5-6 and TRBJ2-3; perhaps TRBD2 as D (7 bases). The CDR3 length is 13 residues. Germline V gives CDR1 SGHDT, CDR2 YYEEEE. V lost 4 bases, J lost 9 bases, and 15 bases lay in between. For the CDR3, the DNA is TGTGCCAGCAGCCCCACAGGGAGGGAGACGCAGTATTTT. Amino acid sequence: CASSPTGRETQYF.